This T cell receptor beta chain was retrieved from a study of blood T cell repertoires in COVID-19. Study background: Acute and convalescent COVID-19 specimens originated in the United States, Italy and Spain.

The method was immunoSEQ multiplex PCR; TCRdb's version includes in-frame clones alone and lacks a portion of them. The data contain tens of thousands of clones, approximately 80% of them singletons. The CDR3 sequence is 16 residues long. Germline V CDR1 and CDR2: SGHNT, YENEEA. V shed 5 bases, J shed 4 bases, and the junction held 12 bases outside the gene matches. J is TRBJ2-5 and V is TRBV11-3; TRBD2 matches at 8 bases. The sequenced sample was peripheral blood. This TCR came from a human donor with active or convalescent COVID-19. The donor label of this sample is uncertain. The CDR3 DNA is TGTGCCAGCAGCCCTAAACCGGGACTAGGGGGAGAGACCCAGTACTTC. Amino acids: CASSPKPGLGGETQYF. Combining the CDR3 with reference TRBV11-3 and TRBJ2-5 gives the whole variable domain EAGVVQSPRYKIIEKKQPVAFWCNPISGHNTLYWYLQNLGQGPELLIRYENEEAVDDSQLPKDRFSAERLKGVDSTLKIQPAELGDSAVYLCASSPKPGLGGETQYFGPGTRLLVL.